The next 27 T cell receptor beta chains were all read from a single sample in a study of T cell repertoires in aging, cancer and after chemotherapy. The template was genomic DNA from peripheral blood, not RNA. Rearranged V-D-J TRB sequences were amplified with a mixed TRB-A/B primer pool. Each CDR3 protein gets one entry after TCRdb re-called the multiplex PCR reads with MiXCR. The sample includes roughly 18,000 distinct CDR3 sequences, roughly two fifths of them seen just once. Sequencing was done on a sample of blood. Every receptor here comes from a human donor with a solid tumor.

This clonotype ranks as medium-sized (0.01 to 0.1%). The chain combines TRBV5-6 with TRBJ2-2; 9 bases are a match to TRBD1. CDR1 is SGHDT, CDR2 YYEEEE, per germline. The V segment lost 1 base and the J segment 6 bases; nucleotides outside the gene matches: 10. There are 17 residues in the CDR3. The chain's CDR3 is CASSLLDGTGLSGELFF. DNA for the CDR3: TGTGCCAGCAGCTTGTTGGACGGGACAGGGTTATCCGGGGAGCTGTTTTTT.

Only a few counts were recorded for this clonotype. This sequence joins TRBV30 and TRBJ2-5; no clear D gene. From germline, CDR1 is GTSNPN and CDR2 SVGIG (reference sequence). V was clipped by 1 base and J by 2 bases, with 5 bases between them. The CDR3 is 12 residues long. CDR3 sequence: CAWSGSQETQYF. CDR3 nucleotides: TGTGCCTGGAGTGGTTCACAAGAGACCCAGTACTTC.

In its sample, this clonotype was seen a few times. The chain combines TRBV14 with TRBJ1-2; the match to TRBD1 covers 8 bases. This CDR3 is 14 amino acids long. V lost 8 bases, J lost 4 bases, and 9 bases stayed unmatched. Germline assignment: CDR1 SGHDN and CDR2 FVKESK. This chain's CDR3 is CASGDSRGLYGYTF. In DNA form, the CDR3 reads TGTGCCAGCGGGGATAGCAGGGGGCTCTATGGCTACACCTTC.

This clonotype was detected a few times. In DNA, the CDR3 is TGTGCCAGCAGTTTAAGGACCACCGGGGAGCTGTTTTTT. It encodes CASSLRTTGELFF. The chain carries TRBV27 and TRBJ2-2; D not certain. Trimming removed 2 bases at V and 4 bases at J, with 5 bases between. The germline gives CDR1 MNHEY, CDR2 SMNVEV (reference sequence). This CDR3 has 13 residues.

This clonotype was found once. An end of the junction differs from the germline gene, which may be a read error. The J gene is TRBJ2-6, the V gene TRBV5-4; no clear D gene. The length of the CDR3 is 15 residues. Germline-derived CDR1 and CDR2 are SGHNT and YYREEE (reference sequence). The CDR3 DNA reads as TGTGCCATCAGCTTACAGAGCTCTGGGGCCAACGTCCTGACTTTC. Encoded protein: CAISLQSSGANVLTF.

V gene TRBV21-1 combines with J gene TRBJ1-1. TRBV21-1 is a documented pseudogene. The CDR3 runs to 13 residues. This CDR3 reads CASRPLRNTEAFF. CDR3 nucleotides: TGTGCCAGCAGACCACTGAGGAACACTGAAGCTTTCTTT.

The chain uses TRBV6-1 and TRBJ2-1; possible D gene TRBD1, 6 bases. The CDR3 spans 15 residues. Germline CDR1 MNHNS, CDR2 SASEGT. V lost 5 bases and J lost 4, with 15 bases in between. As DNA, the CDR3 is TGTGCCAGCAGTAGTGGGTCTACAGGGTACAATGAGCAGTTCTTC. It specifies CASSSGSTGYNEQFF.

This clonotype was seen a few times. V and J are TRBV18 and TRBJ2-7; perhaps TRBD2 as D (5 bases). The germline V gene has CDR1 KGHSH and CDR2 LQKENI. Trimming removed 4 bases at V and 3 bases at J, with 10 bases between. This CDR3 has 13 residues. This chain's CDR3 is CASSRSASYEQYF. The CDR3 coding sequence is TGTGCCAGCTCACGTAGCGCCAGCTACGAGCAGTACTTC.

CDR3 in amino acids: CASSLVTGGQGEQYF. The CDR3 DNA reads TGTGCCAGCTCACTGGTGACAGGGGGCCAGGGTGAGCAGTACTTC. J is TRBJ2-7 and V is TRBV18; 10 nucleotides align to TRBD1. This CDR3 region has 15 residues. CDR1 and CDR2 from the germline V gene are KGHSH and LQKENI. V dropped 4 bases and J dropped 7; count of bases not matched to a gene: 10.

This clonotype was observed a few times. J is TRBJ2-3 and V is TRBV7-2, with D unresolved. Germline CDR1 is SGHTA and CDR2 is FQGNSA. With 1 base removed from V and 4 bases from J, the gap between germline ends came to 6 bases. This CDR3 is built from 13 residues. DNA for the CDR3: TGTGCCAGCAGCTTAGGGGCGGCAGATACGCAGTATTTT. Protein: CASSLGAADTQYF. The full variable domain, in which reference TRBV7-2 and TRBJ2-3 provide the parts outside the CDR3, is GAGVSQSPSNKVTEKGKDVELRCDPISGHTALYWYRQSLGQGLEFLIYFQGNSAPDKSGLPSDRFSAERTGGSVSTLTIQRTQQEDSAVYLCASSLGAADTQYFGPGTRLTVL.

The genes are TRBV7-2 and TRBJ2-7; possibly TRBD1 or TRBD2 for D (6 bases each). The CDR3 totals 15 residues. CDR1 SGHTA and CDR2 FQGNSA come from the germline V gene. V shed 5 bases and J shed 0 bases, with 14 bases lying between them. CDR3 sequence (DNA): TGTGCCAGCAGCCCCCGGAGGGGGAGCTCCTACGAGCAGTACTTC. Translated, it gives CASSPRRGSSYEQYF.

CDR3 nucleotide sequence: TGTGCCAGCTCACCACAAAACACTGAAGCTTTCTTT. Its translation is CASSPQNTEAFF. V usage is TRBV18 and J usage is TRBJ1-1, with unresolved D. The germline V gene encodes CDR1 KGHSH and CDR2 LQKENI. CDR3 length: 12 residues. V was cut by 1 base and J by 2 bases, with 2 bases left in between.

The rearrangement links TRBV12-3 or TRBV12-4 to TRBJ2-3; 8 bases agree with TRBD2. The CDR3 is made up of 17 amino acids. J was trimmed by 3 bases and V by 4 bases; bases with no gene match: 12. CDR3 bases: TGTGCCAGCAGTTCGGGACTAGGCGCTCTTCGGACAGATACGCAGTATTTT. Protein: CASSSGLGALRTDTQYF.

The rearrangement links TRBV15 to TRBJ2-4; D gene uncertain. Germline V gives CDR1 LNHNV, CDR2 YYDKDF (reference sequence). Trimming took 3 bases from V and 1 from J, leaving 16 bases between them. The CDR3 is 17 amino acids. CDR3 loop: CATSSPQGPGAKNIQYF. DNA of the CDR3: TGTGCCACCAGCAGCCCCCAAGGGCCCGGGGCCAAAAACATTCAGTACTTC.

This clonotype has just a few counts. This chain connects TRBV6-2 or TRBV6-3 to TRBJ1-5; no definite D call. V shed 2 bases and J shed 0 bases, with 17 bases lying between them. The CDR3 totals 18 residues. Looked up from germline, CDR1 is MNHEY and CDR2 is SVGEGT. The CDR3 DNA follows: TGTGCCAGCAGTTACGCGCCGGAGTCTGTCTATAGCAATCAGCCCCAGCATTTT. This codes for CASSYAPESVYSNQPQHF.

V usage is TRBV30 and J usage is TRBJ2-7; TRBD1 might be the D (6 bases). Deletions cut 3 bases from V and 3 bases from J, with 15 bases between. Looked up from germline, CDR1 is GTSNPN and CDR2 is SVGIG (reference sequence). The CDR3 is made up of 14 amino acids. The CDR3 DNA reads TGTGCCTGGAGCGAGACAGGCCTATTCTACGAGCAGTACTTC. Translation gives CAWSETGLFYEQYF.

This chain connects TRBV7-4 to TRBJ2-2; D possibly corresponds to TRBD2 (7 bases). V was shortened by 7 bases and J by 0 bases, with 15 bases between the two germline ends. Germline CDR1 and CDR2: SGHVT and SQSDAQ. The CDR3 contains 16 residues. CDR3 bases: TGTGCCAGCATCATCACGGGGGGCGCGAACACCGGGGAGCTGTTTTTT. This gives the protein CASIITGGANTGELFF. Together with reference TRBV7-4 and TRBJ2-2, the CDR3 gives the full variable domain: GAGVSQSPRYKVAKRGRDVALRCDSISGHVTLYWYRQTLGQGSEVLTYSQSDAQRDKSGRPSGRFSAERPERSVSTLKIQRTEQGDSAVYLCASIITGGANTGELFFGEGSRLTVL.

The J gene is TRBJ2-5, the V gene TRBV18; maybe TRBD2 (6 bases). The CDR3 runs 15 residues. V was pared by 2 bases and J by 0 bases, with 10 bases between. Germline V gives CDR1 KGHSH, CDR2 LQKENI. DNA of the CDR3: TGTGCCAGCTCACCAGGGGGGACGGACCAAGAGACCCAGTACTTC. Translation gives CASSPGGTDQETQYF.

Only a few counts were recorded for this clonotype. This sequence joins TRBV6-1 and TRBJ2-7, with D tentatively TRBD1 (5 bases). V was cut by 1 base and J by 0 bases, with 13 bases left in between. This CDR3 comprises 16 residues. Germline CDR1 is MNHNS and CDR2 is SASEGT. The CDR3: CASSEEGARPSYEQYF. As DNA, the CDR3 is TGTGCCAGCAGTGAAGAAGGGGCTAGACCCTCCTACGAGCAGTACTTC.

CDR3 DNA sequence: TGTGCCAGCAGGGTTGAGAGGGCCACCGGGGAGCTGTTTTTT. Protein sequence: CASRVERATGELFF. V is TRBV27 and J is TRBJ2-2, with D possibly matching TRBD2 (5 bases). Germline values: CDR1 MNHEY, CDR2 SMNVEV (reference sequence). The CDR3 is 14 residues long. V lost 6 bases and J 4 bases, leaving 12 bases between the germline ends.

This clonotype was counted a few times. V gene TRBV30 combines with J gene TRBJ2-6; maybe TRBD1 (5 bases). V was trimmed by 4 bases and J by 0 bases, leaving 7 bases between them. This CDR3 contains 14 residues. CDR1 GTSNPN and CDR2 SVGIG come from the germline V gene (reference sequence). As DNA, the CDR3 is TGTGCCTGGAAAAGGGGCTCTGGGGCCAACGTCCTGACTTTC. Residues: CAWKRGSGANVLTF.

The J gene is TRBJ1-1, the V gene TRBV6-5; the D is unclear. Trimming removed 0 bases from V and 2 bases from J, with 10 bases in between. The CDR3 totals 15 residues. CDR1 MNHEY and CDR2 SVGAGI come from the germline V gene. The CDR3 DNA sequence: TGTGCCAGCAGTTACTCTCCGATTCGAAACACTGAAGCTTTCTTT. Translating gives CASSYSPIRNTEAFF.

This clonotype was seen more than once but under ten times. V and J are TRBV12-3 or TRBV12-4 and TRBJ1-1; D perhaps matches TRBD1 (5 bases). The CDR3 sequence is 14 residues long. V was trimmed by 8 bases and J by 1 base, leaving 14 bases between them. CDR3 sequence: CASSSTEKNTEAFF. CDR3 DNA: TGTGCCAGCTCCTCGACAGAAAAGAACACTGAAGCTTTCTTT.

The chain recombines TRBV27 with TRBJ2-1, with 10 bases fitting TRBD2. The junction had 6 bases not matched to a gene; V was cut back by 5 bases and J by 2 bases. The CDR3 has 16 residues. CDR1 and CDR2 (germline): MNHEY, SMNVEV (reference sequence). The CDR3 sequence is CASSPAGGPTYNEQFF. In nucleotides, the CDR3 is TGTGCCAGCAGTCCAGCGGGAGGGCCCACCTACAATGAGCAGTTCTTC.

This clonotype was counted only a few times. The chain combines TRBV5-1 with TRBJ1-3; D gene uncertain. Germline CDR1 is SGHRS and CDR2 is YFSETQ. The ends were cut back, 0 bases at V and 2 bases at J, with 12 bases in the middle. The CDR3 is made up of 16 amino acids. The CDR3 protein is CASSLASTRAGNTIYF. CDR3 nucleotide sequence: TGCGCCAGCAGCTTGGCAAGCACGCGAGCTGGAAACACCATATATTTT.

This sequence joins TRBV6-6 and TRBJ1-1; no definite D call. V was cut by 5 bases and J by 2 bases, with 3 bases left in between. This CDR3 has 11 amino acids. Germline V lookup: CDR1 MNHNY, CDR2 SVGAGI (reference sequence). The CDR3 DNA reads TGTGCCAGCAGTGAAAACACTGAAGCTTTCTTT. Amino acid sequence: CASSENTEAFF.

This clonotype came up a few times. This rearrangement joins TRBV6-1 to TRBJ2-3; 14 positions match TRBD2. The J segment lost 3 bases and the V segment lost 4 bases, leaving 0 bases of the junction unmatched. Germline V CDR1 and CDR2: MNHNS, SASEGT. The length of the CDR3 is 15 residues. Here the CDR3 DNA reads TGTGCCAGCAGTGGACTAGCGGGGGGGACAGATACGCAGTATTTT. It is translated as CASSGLAGGTDTQYF.